These T cell receptor beta chains were read from a single sample in a study of T cell repertoires in aging, cancer and after chemotherapy. MiXCR was run by TCRdb on the multiplex PCR reads, yielding one entry per CDR3 protein. This sample has about 6,200 distinct CDR3 sequences, with 27% found just once. Sequencing input: blood. Receptors were obtained from a human donor in good health. The CDR3 runs from the conserved cysteine through the conserved F or W.

>TRBJ1-2|TRBV11-2
CASSSIQGAQVYGYTF
>TRBJ2-1|TRBV6-5
CASSSPGTGKRDNEQFF
>TRBJ2-5|TRBV9
CASSAATVPSKETQYF
>TRBJ2-1|TRBV12-3/TRBV12-4
CASSLRFLRGAGWNEQFF
>TRBJ2-6|TRBV6-4
CASSDSSGSGANVLTF
>TRBJ2-1|TRBV5-4
CASSLGLAGGGFYPDNEQFF
>TRBJ2-1|TRBV11-3
CASSVTGTYNEQFF
>TRBJ2-5|TRBV6-2/TRBV6-3
CASSYSASGRRRGQETQYF
>TRBJ2-3|TRBV5-4
CASSTSRGDTDTQYF
>TRBJ2-2|TRBV25-1
CASSEVRESGELFF
>TRBJ1-5|TRBV27
CASSSDRVFQPQHF
>TRBJ1-1|TRBV6-1
CASPAPGTDTTEAFF
>TRBJ1-2|TRBV20-1
CSARRDRGPGYTF
>TRBJ1-1|TRBV6-5
CASSYSNEAFF
>TRBJ1-1|TRBV9
CASSPEAENTEAFF
>TRBJ1-1|TRBV4-3
CASSQDSGLPTEAFF
>TRBJ2-7|TRBV6-1
CASLQGIAYEQYF
>TRBJ2-5|TRBV27
CASSFLRERGETQYF
>TRBJ2-1|TRBV19
CASSPGPAYNEQFF
>TRBJ2-1|TRBV5-4
CASSLSLTSASYNEQFF
>TRBJ2-7|TRBV28
CASSFARDEQYF
>TRBJ2-5|TRBV21-1
CASTSGQETQYF
>TRBJ2-1|TRBV19
CASSTSVSSYNEQFF
>TRBJ2-3|TRBV24-1
CATSDLTWGGTDTQYF
>TRBJ2-1|TRBV27
CASSRDSYNEQFF
>TRBJ2-7|TRBV28
CASSVGYEQYF
>TRBJ2-1|TRBV7-2
CASSLPGLDQFF
>TRBJ2-5|TRBV6-5
CASSPVGVGETQYF
>TRBJ1-4|TRBV11-3
CASSPLDNRNEKLFF
>TRBJ2-7|TRBV18
CASARTGGSGVDEQYF
>TRBJ2-5|TRBV20-1
CSAKVLGEETQYF
>TRBJ2-3|TRBV25-1
CASTAGGDTQYF
>TRBJ2-3|TRBV5-1
CASSSADTQYF
>TRBJ2-5|TRBV27
CASSSSGQPTKTQYF
>TRBJ2-3|TRBV5-6
CASSQLASTDTQYF
>TRBJ2-2|TRBV20-1
CSASEGGELFF
>TRBJ1-2|TRBV28
CASSPGTVIDYGYTF
>TRBJ2-5|TRBV6-5
CASSKTGASGQETQYF
>TRBJ2-7|TRBV18
CASSQGNEQYF
>TRBJ2-1|TRBV5-1
CASSLEGSYNEQFF